The 4 T cell receptor beta chains below were found in one sample sequenced in a study of T cell changes during pregnancy in multiple sclerosis. Assay: immunoSEQ multiplex PCR; the TCRdb copy retains only in-frame clones and omits some. The sample lists some 69,000 clones; 85% to 95% were seen once. Sample: peripheral blood, taken in the second trimester of pregnancy. The receptors come from a female donor in good health, enrolled as a control in a pregnancy study.

This rearrangement joins TRBV4-2 to TRBJ2-1; 7 bases map to TRBD2. The CDR3 has 17 residues. The V gene end was trimmed by 4 bases and the J gene end by 6 bases; junction bases not matched to a gene: 15. The germline gives CDR1 LGHNA, CDR2 YNFKEQ. CDR3 DNA sequence: TGTGCCAGCAGCCCCAGACTAGCCCAGCCCCTGGGCAATGAGCAGTTCTTC. Its protein is CASSPRLAQPLGNEQFF.

The chain recombines TRBV15 with TRBJ1-5, with D uncertain. V lost 4 bases to trimming and J lost 1 base, with 11 bases between them. The CDR3 is 15 residues long. Per germline, CDR1 LNHNV and CDR2 YYDKDF (reference sequence). The CDR3 nucleotides read TGTGCCACCAGCATCGACCCGGGGAGCAATCAGCCCCAGCATTTT. This translates into CATSIDPGSNQPQHF.

The chain joins TRBV4-1 to TRBJ1-1; no definite D call. Deletions cut 0 bases from V and 8 bases from J, with 10 bases between. Per the germline V gene, CDR1 is MGHRA and CDR2 is YSYEKL. This CDR3 is built from 13 residues. CDR3 protein: CASSQDSSREAFF. CDR3 nucleotides: TGCGCCAGCAGCCAAGATTCCTCCCGGGAAGCTTTCTTT.

The V call is TRBV4-1, the J call TRBJ2-7, with a possible D match to TRBD2 (6 bases). Germline assignment: CDR1 MGHRA and CDR2 YSYEKL. V was clipped by 1 base and J by 1 base, with 8 bases between them. The CDR3 is 14 residues long. DNA for the CDR3: TGCGCCAGCAGCCAAGCACGGGGGTCCTACGAGCAGTACTTC. It is translated as CASSQARGSYEQYF.